The 15 T cell receptor beta chains below all came from one sample that was sequenced in a study of blood T cell repertoires in COVID-19. TCRdb's copy holds only in-frame clones and misses some; the assay was immunoSEQ multiplex PCR. The sample yields 110,000 or so clones, roughly 81% seen once. Sequencing input: peripheral blood. All receptors derive from a middle-aged man with acute or convalescent COVID-19.

The chain carries TRBV19 and TRBJ1-5, with D maybe TRBD1 (6 bases). V was cut by 4 bases and J by 7 bases, with 17 bases left in between. CDR3 length: 15 residues. Germline V gives CDR1 LNHDA, CDR2 SQIVND (reference sequence). The CDR3 spells CASSSGGWDGQPQHF. DNA for the CDR3: TGTGCCAGTAGTAGTGGGGGCTGGGATGGCCAGCCCCAGCATTTT.

This chain links TRBV29-1 with TRBJ2-1; TRBD2 matches at 7 bases. The CDR3 has 14 amino acids. Germline V lookup: CDR1 SQVTM, CDR2 ANQGSEA. Unmatched junction bases numbered 5, after V lost 3 bases and J lost 3 bases. Here the CDR3 reads CSVEGLAVYNEQFF. Here the CDR3 DNA reads TGCAGCGTTGAGGGGCTAGCGGTCTACAATGAGCAGTTCTTC.

This chain links TRBV3-1 (or the pseudogene TRBV3-2) with TRBJ2-3, with 9 bases aligning to TRBD1. CDR1 is LGHDT and CDR2 is YNNKEL in the germline V gene (reference sequence). The CDR3 runs 15 residues. Losses at the gene ends were 5 bases for V and 8 bases for J; bases not matched to a gene: 11. The CDR3 sequence is CASSGGQGAWGTQYF. The CDR3 DNA reads TGTGCCAGCAGCGGGGGACAGGGCGCGTGGGGTACGCAGTATTTT.

The chain combines TRBV21-1 with TRBJ2-3; the D call in the table, TRBD1, was not verified against the DNA. TRBV21-1 is shown as a pseudogene. The CDR3 loop spans 14 amino acids. CDR3 sequence: CASSNWGTTDTQYF. The CDR3, as DNA: TGTGCCAGCAGCAATTGGGGCACGACAGATACGCAGTATTTT.

The DNA for the CDR3 is TGTGCTAGTGGACCCGCGGGGTCCAGCACAGATACGCAGTATTTT. Translation: CASGPAGSSTDTQYF. The chain links TRBV12-5 to TRBJ2-3, with D maybe TRBD2 (6 bases). The CDR3 has 15 residues. V was trimmed by 6 bases and J by 0 bases, leaving 13 bases between them. The germline V gene has CDR1 LGHNT and CDR2 FRNRAP. Complete variable domain (other parts from reference TRBV12-5 and TRBJ2-3): DARVTQTPRHKVTEMGQEVTMRCQPILGHNTVFWYRQTMMQGLELLAYFRNRAPLDDSGMPKDRFSAEMPDATLATLKIQPSEPRDSAVYFCASGPAGSSTDTQYFGPGTRLTVL.

CDR3 protein: CASINSYEQYF. CDR3 coding DNA: TGTGCCAGCATTAACAGCTACGAGCAGTACTTC. This chain links TRBV2 with TRBJ2-7; no clear D. The CDR3 is 11 residues long. Per germline, CDR1 SNHLY and CDR2 FYNNEI. V lost 7 bases and J lost 3, with 7 bases in between.

This rearrangement joins TRBV10-3 to TRBJ2-7; TRBD1 matches 10 bases. CDR1 and CDR2 (germline): ENHRY, SYGVKD. The CDR3 length is 15 residues. V lost 8 bases and J lost 2; bases outside the gene matches: 9. The CDR3 nucleotides read TGTGCCATCTTCGACCCGGGACAGGGGACCTACGAGCAGTACTTC. Translated, it gives CAIFDPGQGTYEQYF.

This clone came up once. The chain joins TRBV5-1 to TRBJ2-3, with 13 bases that match TRBD2. V shed 4 bases and J 4 bases; nucleotides not matched to a gene: 6. This CDR3 region has 16 residues. The germline CDR1 and CDR2 sequences are SGHRS and YFSETQ. CDR3 nucleotide sequence: TGCGCCAGCAGCCTCCCTGGGACTAGCGGGGCAGATACGCAGTATTTT. Amino acids: CASSLPGTSGADTQYF.

This clone has at least ten counts. The chain employs TRBV5-4 and TRBJ1-2; 11 bases agree with TRBD1. From germline, CDR1 is SGHNT and CDR2 YYREEE (reference sequence). The V gene end was trimmed by 4 bases and the J gene end by 5 bases; junction bases not matched to a gene: 13. This CDR3 is built from 17 residues. CDR3 in DNA: TGTGCCAGCAGCGACCTCGTGGGGACAGGGGGTAAATATGGCTACACCTTC. This sequence encodes CASSDLVGTGGKYGYTF.

This clone was picked up one time. The chain carries TRBV7-9 and TRBJ1-4; no definite D call. Trimming took off 5 bases at V and 3 bases at J, with 16 bases between the two ends. CDR3 length equals 16 residues. Germline V gene lookup returns CDR1 SEHNR and CDR2 FQNEAQ (reference sequence). This CDR3 is CASSPRPREANEKLFF. CDR3 DNA: TGTGCCAGCAGCCCGCGCCCCCGGGAAGCTAATGAAAAACTGTTTTTT.

The rearrangement joins TRBV18 to TRBJ1-1; the D gene is possibly TRBD1 (5 bases). Germline V gene sequence: CDR1 KGHSH, CDR2 LQKENI. The CDR3 totals 17 residues. With 0 bases removed from V and 1 base from J, the gap between germline ends came to 15 bases. CDR3 loop: CASSPPGRSGENTEAFF. CDR3 DNA: TGTGCCAGCTCACCACCCGGACGATCGGGGGAGAACACTGAAGCTTTCTTT.

This clone was counted between two and nine times. The chain carries TRBV11-2 and TRBJ1-2; 10 nucleotides align to TRBD1. V shed 5 bases and J 8 bases; nucleotides not matched to a gene: 8. In germline, CDR1 is SGHAT, CDR2 FQNNGV. The CDR3 is 14 amino acids. The CDR3 spells CASSPKTGGQGYTF. The DNA for the CDR3 is TGTGCCAGCAGCCCAAAGACAGGGGGCCAAGGCTACACCTTC.

This rearrangement joins TRBV6-1 to TRBJ1-2; 9 bases are shared with TRBD1. The CDR3 runs 15 residues. With V trimmed by 0 bases and J by 2 bases, 1 base remained unmatched. Germline V CDR1 and CDR2: MNHNS, SASEGT. The CDR3 DNA is TGTGCCAGCAGTGAAGCCACAGGGGGCAACTATGGCTACACCTTC. Protein: CASSEATGGNYGYTF.

The V and J genes are TRBV6-6 and TRBJ1-2, with D maybe TRBD1 (6 bases). The CDR3 runs 16 residues. With 5 bases removed from V and 0 bases from J, the gap between germline ends came to 16 bases. CDR1 and CDR2 from the germline V gene are MNHNY and SVGAGI (reference sequence). The DNA for the CDR3 is TGTGCCAGCAGTCCGCTCAAGGACAGTCCTAACTATGGCTACACCTTC. Its protein is CASSPLKDSPNYGYTF.

The rearrangement joins TRBV19 to TRBJ2-4; the match to TRBD2 covers 9 bases. The CDR3 sequence is 14 residues long. Germline V gene sequence: CDR1 LNHDA, CDR2 SQIVND (reference sequence). V lost 7 bases, J lost 2 bases, and 3 bases stayed unmatched. CDR3 region: CASTSGGTKNIQYF. The DNA of the CDR3 is TGTGCCAGTACCAGCGGGGGGACCAAAAACATTCAGTACTTC.